This T cell receptor (beta chain) came from a study of OX40 agonist ivuxolimab in advanced cancers. At the level of the study: Patients' therapy was ivuxolimab, an antibody that acts as an agonist of OX40 (CD134). General study points: Which antigen the expanded peripheral T cells recognized is unknown. Researchers report that CD8+ T cells had, on average, more expanded clones than CD4+.

Libraries were prepared by immunoSEQ multiplex PCR; TCRdb keeps only in-frame clonotypes and omits some of them. The profile shows 50,000 to 70,000 clones, 65% to 85% of them singletons. Comments on this clone: Its cognate antigen is unknown.

The trim removed 1 base at V and 4 bases at J, leaving 3 bases unmatched. Germline values: CDR1 LGHNA, CDR2 YSLEER. The CDR3 loop spans 15 amino acids. Blood specimens came from baseline, cycle 4 day 1, and cycle 7 day 1. The TCR comes from an adult with an advanced solid tumor such as melanoma, head and neck, liver or kidney cancer. The chain uses TRBV4-3 and TRBJ2-1, with TRBD1 matching over 8 bases. Here the sequenced sample was CD4+ or CD8+ T cells sorted from blood, taken in a trial of the OX40 agonist ivuxolimab. The CDR3: CASSQGQGMYNEQFF. The CDR3 DNA is TGCGCCAGCAGCCAAGGACAGGGGATGTACAATGAGCAGTTCTTC.